This T cell receptor beta chain comes out of a study of high-grade serous ovarian cancer treatment subgroups. Across the study: Mean per sample: approximately 13,000 reads, 6,500 to 9,000 unique TCR beta rearrangements.

Assay: immunoSEQ multiplex PCR; the TCRdb copy retains only in-frame clones and omits some. The repertoire holds approximately 40,000 clones, with around 80% as singletons. In regard to this clone: Its cognate antigen is unknown.

Tumor tissue was taken before any definitive surgery or chemotherapy was given. Study-wide results and caveats: Spatial context was lost because tumors were sequenced in bulk. TCR relatedness rose with neoantigen level and trended with mutation load. Tumors within one patient showed repertoire similarity of about 0.11 to 0.79.

V shed 0 bases and J shed 7 bases, with 12 bases lying between them. CDR3 length: 14 residues. Germline-derived CDR1 and CDR2 are SGHNT and YYREEE (reference sequence). Sequencing was performed on tumor tissue. The chain couples TRBV5-4 to TRBJ2-3, with D perhaps being TRBD1 or TRBD2 (5 bases each). The source is a human donor with high-grade serous ovarian cancer. Here the CDR3 reads CASSLDGALYTQYF. DNA of the CDR3: TGTGCCAGCAGCTTGGACGGGGCCCTTTATACGCAGTATTTT.